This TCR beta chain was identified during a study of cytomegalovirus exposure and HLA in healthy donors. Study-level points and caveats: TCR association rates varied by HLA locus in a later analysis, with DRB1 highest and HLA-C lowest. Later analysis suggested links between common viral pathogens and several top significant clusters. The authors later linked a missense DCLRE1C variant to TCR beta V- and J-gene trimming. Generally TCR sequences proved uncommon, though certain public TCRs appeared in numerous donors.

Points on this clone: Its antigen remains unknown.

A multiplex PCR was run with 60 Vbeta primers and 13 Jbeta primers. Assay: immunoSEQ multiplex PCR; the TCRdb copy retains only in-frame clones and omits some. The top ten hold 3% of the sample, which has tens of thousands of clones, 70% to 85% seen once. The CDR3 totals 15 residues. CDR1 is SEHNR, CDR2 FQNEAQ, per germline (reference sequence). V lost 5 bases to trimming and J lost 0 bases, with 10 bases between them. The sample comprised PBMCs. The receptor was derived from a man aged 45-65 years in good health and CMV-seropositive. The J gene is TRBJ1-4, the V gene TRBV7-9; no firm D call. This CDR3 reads CASSPDGTTNEKLFF. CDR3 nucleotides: TGTGCCAGCAGCCCTGACGGGACAACTAATGAAAAACTGTTTTTT.